The 26 T cell receptor beta chains below come from one sample, sequenced in a study of blood T cell repertoires in COVID-19. Profiled with immunoSEQ multiplex PCR; TCRdb holds only in-frame clones, not every one. The sample lists approximately 77,000 clones, 75% to 90% occurring once. Sequencing was performed on peripheral blood. These receptors were obtained from a woman in her 70s with acute or convalescent COVID-19.

This clone was counted once. The rearrangement uses TRBV7-9 and TRBJ2-3, with 7 bases fitting TRBD2. Germline V lookup: CDR1 SEHNR, CDR2 FQNEAQ (reference sequence). V shed 8 bases and J 6 bases; nucleotides not matched to a gene: 8. CDR3 size: 13 residues. This CDR3 reads CASGFRDYDTQYF. For the CDR3, the DNA is TGTGCCAGCGGGTTCCGGGACTATGATACGCAGTATTTT.

This clone showed up just a few times. This chain links TRBV7-8 with TRBJ2-3; a weak D match, TRBD2 (6 bases). There are 17 residues in the CDR3. The germline V and J ends were trimmed by 5 bases and 4 bases, with 22 bases remaining between them. The V gene's germline CDR1 is SGHVS and CDR2 FQNEAQ. The CDR3 spells CASSLRRGFGLADTQYF. CDR3 coding DNA: TGTGCCAGCAGCCTCCGTCGGGGGTTTGGTTTGGCAGATACGCAGTATTTT.

V usage is TRBV19 and J usage is TRBJ2-2, with 11 bases aligning to TRBD1. The germline CDR1 and CDR2 sequences are LNHDA and SQIVND (reference sequence). The CDR3 runs to 15 residues. The ends lost 6 bases at V and 4 bases at J; junction bases unmatched: 4. This CDR3 is CASSPGTGGTGELFF. CDR3 sequence (DNA): TGTGCCAGTAGCCCCGGGACAGGGGGCACCGGGGAGCTGTTTTTT.

The chain couples TRBV18 to TRBJ2-5, with 10 bases that match TRBD2. V lost 4 bases and J lost 4; bases outside the gene matches: 6. Germline values: CDR1 KGHSH, CDR2 LQKENI. The CDR3 runs 15 residues. The CDR3: CASSLQSGGAETQYF. The CDR3 DNA follows: TGTGCCAGCTCACTACAGAGCGGGGGGGCAGAGACCCAGTACTTC.

The chain uses TRBV5-1 and TRBJ1-2, with 12 bases aligning to TRBD1. Germline CDR1 is SGHRS and CDR2 is YFSETQ. Germline trimming cut 4 bases from V and 3 bases from J; bases unmatched to any gene: 7. The CDR3 sequence is 16 residues long. For the CDR3, the DNA is TGCGCCAGCAGCCCAGCGGGACAGGGGGCATACTATGGCTACACCTTC. Its protein is CASSPAGQGAYYGYTF.

This clone was observed a few times. The genes are TRBV11-2 and TRBJ1-5; D perhaps matches TRBD1 (6 bases). V lost 0 bases and J 5 bases, leaving 20 bases between the germline ends. Germline V gene data show CDR1 as SGHAT and CDR2 as FQNNGV. CDR3 size: 18 residues. CDR3 sequence: CASSLDLGWAGDYQPQHF. The CDR3 nucleotides read TGTGCCAGCAGCTTAGATCTGGGGTGGGCAGGGGATTATCAGCCCCAGCATTTT.

The rearrangement links TRBV19 to TRBJ2-2, with 10 bases that match TRBD1. The CDR3 runs 15 residues. Germline CDR1 reads LNHDA; CDR2 reads SQIVND (reference sequence). J gave up 4 bases and V 5 bases, and 4 bases lay outside the gene matches. CDR3 bases: TGTGCCAGTAGTGGACAGGGGGTAGGCACCGGGGAGCTGTTTTTT. It is translated as CASSGQGVGTGELFF.

V usage is TRBV14 and J usage is TRBJ1-1, with 8 positions matching TRBD1. The CDR3 sequence is 14 residues long. Germline V gene lookup returns CDR1 SGHDN and CDR2 FVKESK. V was pared by 4 bases and J by 5 bases, with 6 bases of the junction left unmatched. The CDR3 loop reads CASSPQGANTEAFF. The CDR3 nucleotides read TGTGCCAGCAGCCCCCAGGGGGCGAATACTGAAGCTTTCTTT. Drawing the rest from reference TRBV14 and TRBJ1-1, the complete variable domain is EAGVTQFPSHSVIEKGQTVTLRCDPISGHDNLYWYRRVMGKEIKFLLHFVKESKQDESGMPNNRFLAERTGGTYSTLKVQPAELEDSGVYFCASSPQGANTEAFFGQGTRLTVV.

The chain employs TRBV12-3 or TRBV12-4 and TRBJ2-7; tentatively, D is TRBD2 (5 bases). Deletions cut 5 bases from V and 3 bases from J, with 8 bases between. CDR3 length: 12 residues. Written as DNA, the CDR3 is TGTGCCAGCAGTATCCGGGACTACGAGCAGTACTTC. It is translated as CASSIRDYEQYF.

This clone was seen a few times. The chain joins TRBV6-2 or TRBV6-3 to TRBJ1-1; 8 bases align to TRBD1. CDR3 length: 15 residues. The junction had 2 bases not matched to a gene; V was cut back by 1 base and J by 1 base. Germline CDR1 reads MNHEY; CDR2 reads SVGEGT. The CDR3: CASSYWTGSNTEAFF. The CDR3 bases are TGTGCCAGCAGTTACTGGACAGGGTCGAACACTGAAGCTTTCTTT.

The chain joins TRBV18 to TRBJ1-1; 9 positions match TRBD1. J was trimmed by 7 bases and V by 5 bases; bases with no gene match: 5. The CDR3 has 13 amino acids. Germline V gene data show CDR1 as KGHSH and CDR2 as LQKENI. Here the CDR3 reads CASSSPGQGEAFF. CDR3 DNA sequence: TGTGCCAGCTCAAGCCCGGGACAGGGTGAAGCTTTCTTT.

The chain joins TRBV7-9 to TRBJ1-5, with 9 positions matching TRBD1. From germline, CDR1 is SEHNR and CDR2 FQNEAQ (reference sequence). V was clipped by 5 bases and J by 6 bases; unmatched bases: 5. The CDR3 extends over 14 amino acids. CDR3 in amino acids: CASSRGQGGQPQHF. As DNA, the CDR3 is TGTGCCAGCAGCCGGGGACAGGGAGGTCAGCCCCAGCATTTT.

The chain's CDR3 is CASSLGLAGDTQYF. The CDR3 nucleotides are TGTGCCAGCAGCTTAGGGCTAGCGGGGGATACGCAGTATTTT. The chain links TRBV11-3 to TRBJ2-3; TRBD2 agrees at 9 bases. CDR3 length equals 14 residues. Germline CDR1 is SGHNT and CDR2 is YENEEA. The J segment lost 6 bases and the V segment lost 1 base, leaving 2 bases of the junction unmatched. Based on the CDR3 plus reference TRBV11-3 and TRBJ2-3, the full variable domain is EAGVVQSPRYKIIEKKQPVAFWCNPISGHNTLYWYLQNLGQGPELLIRYENEEAVDDSQLPKDRFSAERLKGVDSTLKIQPAELGDSAVYLCASSLGLAGDTQYFGPGTRLTVL.

This chain connects TRBV10-3 to TRBJ1-3; possible D gene TRBD1, 5 bases. Germline CDR1 ENHRY, CDR2 SYGVKD. Trimming shortened V by 3 bases and J by 5 bases, and 11 bases separated the two germline ends. This CDR3 contains 14 residues. The CDR3 DNA reads TGTGCCATCAGTGACCAGGGAAGGCGAAACACCATATATTTT. Encoded protein: CAISDQGRRNTIYF.

This clone was picked up many times. This rearrangement joins TRBV6-4 to TRBJ1-5, with a possible D match to TRBD1 (6 bases). Trimming took off 0 bases at V and 6 bases at J, with 15 bases between the two ends. This CDR3 contains 16 residues. Germline values: CDR1 MRHNA, CDR2 SNTAGT. CDR3 bases: TGTGCCAGCAGTGACTCGGACAGTGGGTTTTTTCAGCCCCAGCATTTT. Translation gives CASSDSDSGFFQPQHF.

The chain employs TRBV27 and TRBJ1-2; 9 nucleotides align to TRBD1. Germline V gene sequence: CDR1 MNHEY, CDR2 SMNVEV (reference sequence). V lost 6 bases to trimming and J lost 6 bases; unmatched junction nucleotides: 8. The CDR3 has 14 amino acids. CDR3 in amino acids: CASSETGTGNGYTF. CDR3 nucleotides: TGTGCCAGCAGCGAGACCGGGACAGGGAATGGCTACACCTTC.

The CDR3 region is CATSRDPIGVADTQYF. The CDR3 DNA follows: TGTGCCACCAGCAGAGATCCCATAGGGGTTGCGGATACGCAGTATTTT. The rearrangement uses TRBV15 and TRBJ2-3, with D possibly matching TRBD1 (5 bases). The CDR3 extends over 16 amino acids. Trimming left V 0 bases short and J 6 bases short, with 16 bases between. Per the germline V gene, CDR1 is LNHNV and CDR2 is YYDKDF (reference sequence).

The V gene is TRBV27, the J gene TRBJ2-1; the D gene is possibly TRBD1 (5 bases). Trimming cost V 6 bases and J 9 bases, with 18 bases left between them. Looked up from germline, CDR1 is MNHEY and CDR2 is SMNVEV (reference sequence). The CDR3 has 14 residues. The CDR3 here is CASRSGGAVGEQFF. In DNA, the CDR3 is TGTGCCAGCAGGTCTGGTGGGGCCGTAGGTGAGCAGTTCTTC.

The chain carries TRBV12-3 or TRBV12-4 and TRBJ1-1; weak D call: TRBD1 (5 bases). Trimming removed 3 bases at V and 1 base at J, with 6 bases between. The CDR3 extends over 13 amino acids. CDR3 bases: TGTGCCAGCAGTTTCGGACAGAACACTGAAGCTTTCTTT. Its protein product is CASSFGQNTEAFF.

The rearrangement links TRBV4-1 to TRBJ1-2, with D uncertain. Per the germline V gene, CDR1 is MGHRA and CDR2 is YSYEKL. This CDR3 has 14 residues. V was trimmed by 0 bases and J by 2 bases, leaving 7 bases between them. The CDR3 DNA reads as TGCGCCAGCAGCCAAGAGGCAGCGAACTATGGCTACACCTTC. This translates into CASSQEAANYGYTF.

The chain couples TRBV7-6 to TRBJ2-2, with 7 positions matching TRBD1. V shed 3 bases, J shed 5 bases, and the junction held 6 bases outside the gene matches. The CDR3 is 15 residues long. CDR1 and CDR2 (germline): SGHVS, FNYEAQ. The CDR3 reads CASSFAGGRTGELFF. DNA for the CDR3: TGTGCCAGCAGCTTCGCAGGGGGAAGGACCGGGGAGCTGTTTTTT.

The chain joins TRBV10-3 to TRBJ1-1, with 11 nucleotides matching TRBD1. CDR3 length equals 14 residues. In germline, CDR1 is ENHRY, CDR2 SYGVKD. The trim removed 8 bases at V and 2 bases at J, leaving 4 bases unmatched. CDR3 bases: TGTGCCATCCGTGGGACAGGGGGAAACACTGAAGCTTTCTTT. This encodes CAIRGTGGNTEAFF.

V is TRBV5-1 and J is TRBJ2-2; a possible D gene is TRBD1 (6 bases). Germline V lookup: CDR1 SGHRS, CDR2 YFSETQ. The CDR3 runs 18 residues. V was cut by 0 bases and J by 2 bases, with 17 bases left in between. The CDR3 region is CASSLGPRTALNTGELFF. The CDR3, as DNA: TGCGCCAGCAGCTTGGGCCCGCGGACAGCCTTAAACACCGGGGAGCTGTTTTTT.

This rearrangement joins TRBV4-1 to TRBJ2-3; D possibly corresponds to TRBD2 (5 bases). CDR3 length: 16 amino acids. In germline, CDR1 is MGHRA, CDR2 YSYEKL. V lost 0 bases, J lost 3 bases, and 13 bases lay in between. CDR3 sequence reads: CASSQDALGITDTQYF. Written as DNA, the CDR3 is TGCGCCAGCAGCCAAGACGCGCTCGGGATTACAGATACGCAGTATTTT.

The rearrangement links TRBV4-1 to TRBJ2-1, with 11 bases lining up with TRBD2. Per the germline V gene, CDR1 is MGHRA and CDR2 is YSYEKL. The CDR3 totals 17 residues. Trimming at V came to 1 base and at J to 3 bases, leaving 5 bases not matched to a gene. This CDR3 reads CASSQATSGGYYNEQFF. CDR3 DNA: TGCGCCAGCAGCCAAGCAACTAGCGGGGGATACTACAATGAGCAGTTCTTC.

This chain connects TRBV9 to TRBJ2-5; 7 positions match TRBD1. Trimming removed 3 bases from V and 1 base from J; junction bases left unmatched: 3. Germline-derived CDR1 and CDR2 are SGDLS and YYNGEE. This CDR3 has 14 amino acids. CDR3 region: CASSARGTQETQYF. CDR3 coding DNA: TGTGCCAGCAGCGCCAGGGGGACCCAAGAGACCCAGTACTTC.